This record concerns one T cell receptor beta chain sequence. This record belongs to a study of blood T cell repertoires in COVID-19. TCRdb keeps only in-frame clones here, not all; method: immunoSEQ multiplex PCR. The table has about 400,000 clones, roughly 87% seen once; the top ten hold approximately 2%. CDR1 and CDR2 from the germline V gene are LNHDA and SQIVND (reference sequence). The CDR3 spans 13 residues. V gave up 7 bases and J gave up 2 bases, with 11 bases separating them. Sequencing input: PBMCs or T cells enriched from blood (not recorded which). This TCR came from a woman under 30 with acute COVID-19. V usage is TRBV19 and J usage is TRBJ2-5, with D possibly being TRBD1 (5 bases). In DNA form, the CDR3 reads TGTGCCAGTACCCGAGACAGTCAAGAGACCCAGTACTTC. This translates into CASTRDSQETQYF.